Following are 14 T cell receptor beta chains from one sample sequenced in a study of blood T cell repertoires in COVID-19. Assay used: immunoSEQ multiplex PCR; TCRdb lists only in-frame clones, some missing. The sample holds 200,000 to 250,000 clones; more than 75% are singletons and the top ten take about 1.6%. The sequencing sample was made of peripheral blood. The source of these receptors is a woman in her sixties or seventies who had recovered from COVID-19.

In its sample, this clone was seen once. The chain combines TRBV7-6 with TRBJ1-2, with TRBD1 as a possible D gene (5 bases). The V gene lost 1 base and the J gene lost 4 bases, with 13 bases spanning the gap. The CDR3 has 15 residues. The V gene's germline CDR1 is SGHVS and CDR2 FNYEAQ. Here the CDR3 reads CASSLGAGLGYGYTF. The DNA for the CDR3 is TGTGCCAGCAGCTTAGGGGCGGGACTCGGCTATGGCTACACCTTC. Full variable domain (rest looked up from reference TRBV7-6 and TRBJ1-2): GAGVSQSPRYKVTKRGQDVALRCDPISGHVSLYWYRQALGQGPEFLTYFNYEAQQDKSGLPNDRFSAERPEGSISTLTIQRTEQRDSAMYRCASSLGAGLGYGYTFGSGTRLTVV.

V is TRBV4-3 and J is TRBJ2-3; perhaps TRBD1 as D (5 bases). The CDR3 extends over 12 amino acids. Trimming removed 2 bases at V and 6 bases at J, with 6 bases between. From germline, CDR1 is LGHNA and CDR2 YSLEER. CDR3 nucleotide sequence: TGCGCCAGCAGCCAAAACAGGGATACGCAGTATTTT. Its protein product is CASSQNRDTQYF.

The chain combines TRBV9 with TRBJ2-5; D perhaps matches TRBD2 (5 bases). From germline, CDR1 is SGDLS and CDR2 YYNGEE. The CDR3 extends over 13 amino acids. V was pared by 4 bases and J by 4 bases, with 11 bases between. Here the CDR3 reads CASSRRLGETQYF. CDR3 bases: TGTGCCAGCAGCCGGAGGTTGGGAGAGACCCAGTACTTC.

V gene TRBV19 combines with J gene TRBJ2-1; maybe TRBD1 (6 bases). Per germline, CDR1 LNHDA and CDR2 SQIVND (reference sequence). The CDR3 extends over 17 amino acids. V was trimmed by 7 bases and J by 0 bases, leaving 19 bases between them. CDR3 in DNA: TGTGCCAGTACCCCGAAGGGACACCGCTACTCCTACAATGAGCAGTTCTTC. This sequence encodes CASTPKGHRYSYNEQFF. The whole variable domain, filled in from reference TRBV19 and TRBJ2-1, reads DGGITQSPKYLFRKEGQNVTLSCEQNLNHDAMYWYRQDPGQGLRLIYYSQIVNDFQKGDIAEGYSVSREKKESFPLTVTSAQKNPTAFYLCASTPKGHRYSYNEQFFGPGTRLTVL.

The rearrangement links TRBV15 to TRBJ2-1, with a tentative D call TRBD2 (5 bases). This CDR3 is 15 amino acids long. Germline V gene sequence: CDR1 LNHNV, CDR2 YYDKDF (reference sequence). Trimming took 3 bases from V and 5 from J, leaving 14 bases between them. The CDR3 sequence: CATSRVPRGDNEQFF. DNA of the CDR3: TGTGCCACCAGCAGGGTTCCCCGGGGTGACAATGAGCAGTTCTTC.

The chain links TRBV27 to TRBJ1-2, with 7 bases identical to TRBD1. CDR3 length equals 13 residues. The V gene's germline CDR1 is MNHEY and CDR2 SMNVEV (reference sequence). V gave up 5 bases and J gave up 6 bases; unmatched junction bases: 6. The CDR3 DNA sequence: TGTGCCAGCAGTACGGGACAGTCGCATGGCTACACCTTC. It encodes CASSTGQSHGYTF.

As for this clone: Other DNA sequences in this sample translate to the same CDR3. V gene TRBV5-1 combines with J gene TRBJ2-1, with TRBD2 identical over 13 bases. In germline, CDR1 is SGHRS, CDR2 YFSETQ. This CDR3 is 16 amino acids long. V gave up 2 bases and J gave up 2 bases; unmatched junction bases: 1. CDR3 in DNA: TGCGCCAGCAGCTTCACTAGCGGGGGGGCCTACAATGAGCAGTTCTTC. Amino acids: CASSFTSGGAYNEQFF. Full variable domain (rest looked up from reference TRBV5-1 and TRBJ2-1): KAGVTQTPRYLIKTRGQQVTLSCSPISGHRSVSWYQQTPGQGLQFLFEYFSETQRNKGNFPGRFSGRQFSNSRSEMNVSTLELGDSALYLCASSFTSGGAYNEQFFGPGTRLTVL.

The chain is built from TRBV6-6 and TRBJ1-5; D might be TRBD1 (6 bases). The germline V gene has CDR1 MNHNY and CDR2 SVGAGI (reference sequence). Trimming cost V 2 bases and J 7 bases, with 18 bases left between them. The CDR3 covers 16 residues. CDR3 region: CASSYPGTSQRQPQHF. The CDR3 bases are TGTGCCAGCAGTTACCCGGGGACATCCCAGAGGCAGCCCCAGCATTTT.

The J gene is TRBJ1-4, the V gene TRBV28; D gene unclear. Germline values: CDR1 MDHEN, CDR2 SYDVKM. This CDR3 contains 14 residues. The V end lost 6 bases, the J end lost 7 bases, and 15 bases lay between the germline ends. This CDR3 is CASRYPRGVEKLFF. In nucleotides, the CDR3 is TGTGCCAGCAGATACCCCCGCGGGGTTGAAAAACTGTTTTTT. Complete variable domain (other parts from reference TRBV28 and TRBJ1-4): DVKVTQSSRYLVKRTGEKVFLECVQDMDHENMFWYRQDPGLGLRLIYFSYDVKMKEKGDIPEGYSVSREKKERFSLILESASTNQTSMYLCASRYPRGVEKLFFGSGTQLSVL.

The chain is built from TRBV29-1 and TRBJ2-3; D unclear. Looked up from germline, CDR1 is SQVTM and CDR2 is ANQGSEA. V gave up 6 bases and J gave up 6 bases, with 13 bases separating them. The CDR3 length is 12 residues. The CDR3 bases are TGCAGCGTCCCTACTCCCCCCGATACGCAGTATTTT. Translation gives CSVPTPPDTQYF.

This clone was recorded a few times. V and J are TRBV27 and TRBJ2-7; 12 bases agree with TRBD2. Germline V CDR1 and CDR2: MNHEY, SMNVEV (reference sequence). This CDR3 contains 14 residues. V was pared by 0 bases and J by 9 bases, with 3 bases of the junction left unmatched. The CDR3 here is CASSLSLLAGGQYF. Here the CDR3 DNA reads TGTGCCAGCAGTTTATCGTTACTAGCGGGGGGGCAGTACTTC.

The genes are TRBV7-8 and TRBJ2-1, with TRBD1 identical over 7 bases. The length of the CDR3 is 15 residues. Losses at the gene ends were 5 bases for V and 6 bases for J; bases not matched to a gene: 10. Germline V lookup: CDR1 SGHVS, CDR2 FQNEAQ. The CDR3 region has the DNA TGTGCCAGCAGCCTTATGACAGGGATTGGCAATGAGCAGTTCTTC. Its translation is CASSLMTGIGNEQFF. Full variable domain (outside the CDR3, taken from reference TRBV7-8 and TRBJ2-1): GAGVSQSPRYKVAKRGQDVALRCDPISGHVSLFWYQQALGQGPEFLTYFQNEAQLDKSGLPSDRFFAERPEGSVSTLKIQRTQQEDSAVYLCASSLMTGIGNEQFFGPGTRLTVL.

The V and J genes are TRBV4-1 and TRBJ2-5; 9 bases are shared with TRBD2. CDR3 length: 15 residues. The V segment lost 4 bases and the J segment 4 bases; nucleotides outside the gene matches: 7. CDR1 is MGHRA, CDR2 YSYEKL, per germline. This chain's CDR3 is CASSPGSGGSETQYF. CDR3 coding DNA: TGCGCCAGCAGCCCAGGTAGCGGGGGTTCAGAGACCCAGTACTTC.

The chain uses TRBV28 and TRBJ1-5; the D gene is possibly TRBD1 (5 bases). Germline CDR1 and CDR2: MDHEN and SYDVKM. The CDR3 covers 16 residues. Trimming took off 5 bases at V and 4 bases at J, with 18 bases between the two ends. The CDR3 sequence is CASSSGARGDNQPQHF. The CDR3 DNA sequence: TGTGCCAGCAGTAGCGGAGCCCGGGGGGATAATCAGCCCCAGCATTTT. Drawing the rest from reference TRBV28 and TRBJ1-5, the complete variable domain is DVKVTQSSRYLVKRTGEKVFLECVQDMDHENMFWYRQDPGLGLRLIYFSYDVKMKEKGDIPEGYSVSREKKERFSLILESASTNQTSMYLCASSSGARGDNQPQHFGDGTRLSIL.